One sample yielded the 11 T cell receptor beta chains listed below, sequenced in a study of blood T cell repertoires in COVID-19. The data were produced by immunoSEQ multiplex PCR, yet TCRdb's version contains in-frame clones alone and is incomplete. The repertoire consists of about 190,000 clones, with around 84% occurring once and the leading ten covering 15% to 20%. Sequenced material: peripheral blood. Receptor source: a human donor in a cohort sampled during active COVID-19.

CDR3 sequence reads: CASSKGSGTGGWTEAFF. The CDR3 coding sequence is TGTGCCAGCAGCAAAGGGTCCGGGACAGGGGGCTGGACTGAAGCTTTCTTT. V gene TRBV21-1 combines with J gene TRBJ1-1; the table's TRBD1 call for D was not verified on the DNA. TRBV21-1 is a documented pseudogene. This CDR3 contains 17 residues.

This chain's CDR3 is CASSTGQGLTQYF. The CDR3 DNA sequence: TGCGCCAGCAGTACAGGACAGGGGTTGACCCAGTACTTC. The rearrangement joins TRBV10-2 to TRBJ2-5; 9 bases match TRBD1. This CDR3 has 13 residues. In germline, CDR1 is WSHSY, CDR2 SAAADI. V was pared by 5 bases and J by 7 bases, with 5 bases of the junction left unmatched.

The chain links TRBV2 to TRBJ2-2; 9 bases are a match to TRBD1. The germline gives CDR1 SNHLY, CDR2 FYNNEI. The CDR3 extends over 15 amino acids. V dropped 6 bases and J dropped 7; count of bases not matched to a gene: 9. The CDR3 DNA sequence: TGTGCCAGCAGGGAGGGACAGGGTCTCTTCGGGGAGCTGTTTTTT. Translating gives CASREGQGLFGELFF.

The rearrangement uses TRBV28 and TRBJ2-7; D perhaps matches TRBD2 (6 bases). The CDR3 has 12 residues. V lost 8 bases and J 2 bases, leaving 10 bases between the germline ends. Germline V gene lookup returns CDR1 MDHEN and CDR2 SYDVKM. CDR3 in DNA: TGTGCCAGCGAGACGGGGGCCTACGAGCAGTACTTC. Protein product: CASETGAYEQYF.

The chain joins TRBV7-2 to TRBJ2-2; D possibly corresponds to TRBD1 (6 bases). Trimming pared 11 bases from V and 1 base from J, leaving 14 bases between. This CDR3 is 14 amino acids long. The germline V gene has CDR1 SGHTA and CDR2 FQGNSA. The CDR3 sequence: CAARGRLNTGELFF. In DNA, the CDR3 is TGTGCCGCCAGGGGACGGTTGAACACCGGGGAGCTGTTTTTT.

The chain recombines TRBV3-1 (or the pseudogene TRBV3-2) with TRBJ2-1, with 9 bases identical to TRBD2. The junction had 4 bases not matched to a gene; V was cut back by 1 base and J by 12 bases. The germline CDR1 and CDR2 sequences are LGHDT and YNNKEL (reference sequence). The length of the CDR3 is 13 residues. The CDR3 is CASSQGRGGGQFF. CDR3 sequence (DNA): TGTGCCAGCAGCCAAGGGCGCGGGGGGGGGCAGTTCTTC.

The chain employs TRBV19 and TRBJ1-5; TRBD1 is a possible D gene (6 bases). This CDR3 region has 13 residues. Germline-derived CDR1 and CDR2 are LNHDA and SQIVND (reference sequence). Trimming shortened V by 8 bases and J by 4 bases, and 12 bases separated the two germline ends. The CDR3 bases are TGTGCCAGTGACGCCCAGGGGAATCAGCCCCAGCATTTT. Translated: CASDAQGNQPQHF. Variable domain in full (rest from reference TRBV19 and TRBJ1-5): DGGITQSPKYLFRKEGQNVTLSCEQNLNHDAMYWYRQDPGQGLRLIYYSQIVNDFQKGDIAEGYSVSREKKESFPLTVTSAQKNPTAFYLCASDAQGNQPQHFGDGTRLSIL.

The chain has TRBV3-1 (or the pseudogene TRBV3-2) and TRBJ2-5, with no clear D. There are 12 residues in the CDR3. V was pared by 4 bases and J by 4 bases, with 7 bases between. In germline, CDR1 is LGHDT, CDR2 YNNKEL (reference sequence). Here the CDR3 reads CASSLHRETQYF. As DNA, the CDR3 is TGTGCCAGCAGCCTACACCGAGAGACCCAGTACTTC.

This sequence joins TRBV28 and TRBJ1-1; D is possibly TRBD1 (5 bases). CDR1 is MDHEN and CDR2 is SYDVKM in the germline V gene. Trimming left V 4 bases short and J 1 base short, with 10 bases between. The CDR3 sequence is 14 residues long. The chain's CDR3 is CASSWVGANTEAFF. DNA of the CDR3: TGTGCCAGCAGTTGGGTAGGGGCGAACACTGAAGCTTTCTTT. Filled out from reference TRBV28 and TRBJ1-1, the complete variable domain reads DVKVTQSSRYLVKRTGEKVFLECVQDMDHENMFWYRQDPGLGLRLIYFSYDVKMKEKGDIPEGYSVSREKKERFSLILESASTNQTSMYLCASSWVGANTEAFFGQGTRLTVV.

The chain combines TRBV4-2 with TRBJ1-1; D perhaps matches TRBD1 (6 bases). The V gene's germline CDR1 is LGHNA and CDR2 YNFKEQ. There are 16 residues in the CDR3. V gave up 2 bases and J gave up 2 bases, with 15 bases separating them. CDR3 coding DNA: TGTGCCAGCAGCCAACCCCGGGACAACTACAACACTGAAGCTTTCTTT. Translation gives CASSQPRDNYNTEAFF.

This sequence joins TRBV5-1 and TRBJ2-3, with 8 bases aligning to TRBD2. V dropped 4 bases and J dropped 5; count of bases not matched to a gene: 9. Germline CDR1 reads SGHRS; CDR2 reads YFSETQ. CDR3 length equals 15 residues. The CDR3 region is CASSLSGVGEDTQYF. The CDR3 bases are TGCGCCAGCAGCCTTAGCGGGGTGGGGGAAGATACGCAGTATTTT.